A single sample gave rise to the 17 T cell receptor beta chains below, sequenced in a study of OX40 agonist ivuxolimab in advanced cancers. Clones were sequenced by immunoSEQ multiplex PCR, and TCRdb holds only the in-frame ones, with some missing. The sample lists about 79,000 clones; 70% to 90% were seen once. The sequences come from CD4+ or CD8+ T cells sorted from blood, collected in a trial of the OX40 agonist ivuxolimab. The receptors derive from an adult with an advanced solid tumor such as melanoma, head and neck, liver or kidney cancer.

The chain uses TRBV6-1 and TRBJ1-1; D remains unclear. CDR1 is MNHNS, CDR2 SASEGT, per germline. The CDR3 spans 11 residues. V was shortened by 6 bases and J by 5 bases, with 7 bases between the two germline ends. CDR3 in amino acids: CASRLSTEAFF. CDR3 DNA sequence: TGTGCCAGCAGGTTGAGTACTGAAGCTTTCTTT.

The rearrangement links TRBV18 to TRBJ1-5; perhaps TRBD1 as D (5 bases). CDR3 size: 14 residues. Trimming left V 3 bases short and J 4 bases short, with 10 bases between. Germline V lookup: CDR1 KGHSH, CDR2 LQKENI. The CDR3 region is CASSPQGTNQPQHF. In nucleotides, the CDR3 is TGTGCCAGCTCACCGCAGGGCACGAATCAGCCCCAGCATTTT.

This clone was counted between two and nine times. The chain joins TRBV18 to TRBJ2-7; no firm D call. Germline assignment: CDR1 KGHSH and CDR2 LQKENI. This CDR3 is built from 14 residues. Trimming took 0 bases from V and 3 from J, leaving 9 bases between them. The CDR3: CASSPPNTLYEQYF. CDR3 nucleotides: TGTGCCAGCTCACCACCGAACACCCTCTACGAGCAGTACTTC.

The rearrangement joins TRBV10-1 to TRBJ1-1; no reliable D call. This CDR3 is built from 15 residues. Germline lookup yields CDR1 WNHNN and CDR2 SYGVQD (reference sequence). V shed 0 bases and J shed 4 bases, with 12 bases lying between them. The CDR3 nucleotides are TGCGCCAGCAGTGAGTCTAGGGAACGGGGCACTGAAGCTTTCTTT. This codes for CASSESRERGTEAFF.

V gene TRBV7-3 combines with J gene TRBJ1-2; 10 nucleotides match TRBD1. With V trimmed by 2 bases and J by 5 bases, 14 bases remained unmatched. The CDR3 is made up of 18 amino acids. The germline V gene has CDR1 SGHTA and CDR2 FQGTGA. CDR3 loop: CASSLAGRQGAKSYGYTF. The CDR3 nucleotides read TGTGCCAGCAGCTTAGCGGGGAGACAGGGGGCTAAATCTTATGGCTACACCTTC. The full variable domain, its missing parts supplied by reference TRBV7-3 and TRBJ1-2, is GAGVSQTPSNKVTEKGKYVELRCDPISGHTALYWYRQSLGQGPEFLIYFQGTGAADDSGLPNDRFFAVRPEGSVSTLKIQRTERGDSAVYLCASSLAGRQGAKSYGYTFGSGTRLTVV.

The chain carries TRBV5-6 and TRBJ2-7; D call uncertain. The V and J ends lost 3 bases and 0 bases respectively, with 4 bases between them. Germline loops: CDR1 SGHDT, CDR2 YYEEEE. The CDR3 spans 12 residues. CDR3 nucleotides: TGTGCCAGCAGCTCACTCTCCTACGAGCAGTACTTC. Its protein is CASSSLSYEQYF. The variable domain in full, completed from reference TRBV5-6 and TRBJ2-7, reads DAGVTQSPTHLIKTRGQQVTLRCSPKSGHDTVSWYQQALGQGPQFIFQYYEEEERQRGNFPDRFSGHQFPNYSSELNVNALLLGDSALYLCASSSLSYEQYFGPGTRLTVT.

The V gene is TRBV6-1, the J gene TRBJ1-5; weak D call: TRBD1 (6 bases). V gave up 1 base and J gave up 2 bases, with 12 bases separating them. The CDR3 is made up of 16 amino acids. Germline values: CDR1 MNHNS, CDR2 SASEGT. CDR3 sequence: CASSEGRGRGNQPQHF. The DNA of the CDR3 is TGTGCCAGCAGTGAAGGTAGGGGGAGGGGCAATCAGCCCCAGCATTTT.

CDR3 region: CASRPGQGSYEQYF. The CDR3 DNA reads TGCGCCAGCAGACCGGGACAGGGTAGCTACGAGCAGTACTTC. The rearrangement joins TRBV10-2 to TRBJ2-7, with 9 bases fitting TRBD1. CDR3 length: 14 residues. V dropped 6 bases and J dropped 3; count of bases not matched to a gene: 6. The germline V gene encodes CDR1 WSHSY and CDR2 SAAADI.

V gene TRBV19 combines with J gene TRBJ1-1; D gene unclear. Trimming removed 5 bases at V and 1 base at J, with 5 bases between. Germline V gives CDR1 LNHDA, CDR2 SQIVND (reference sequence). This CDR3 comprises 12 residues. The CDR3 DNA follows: TGTGCCAGTAGTGCAGAGAACACTGAAGCTTTCTTT. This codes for CASSAENTEAFF.

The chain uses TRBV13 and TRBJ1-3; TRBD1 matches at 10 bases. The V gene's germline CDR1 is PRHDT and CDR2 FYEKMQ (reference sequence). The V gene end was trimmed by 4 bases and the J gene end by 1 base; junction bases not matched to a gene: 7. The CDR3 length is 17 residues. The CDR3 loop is CASSYRTGGESGNTIYF. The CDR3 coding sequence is TGTGCCAGCAGCTATCGGACAGGGGGGGAATCTGGAAACACCATATATTTT. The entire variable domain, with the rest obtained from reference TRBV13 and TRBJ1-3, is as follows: AAGVIQSPRHLIKEKRETATLKCYPIPRHDTVYWYQQGPGQDPQFLISFYEKMQSDKGSIPDRFSAQQFSDYHSELNMSSLELGDSALYFCASSYRTGGESGNTIYFGEGSWLTVV.

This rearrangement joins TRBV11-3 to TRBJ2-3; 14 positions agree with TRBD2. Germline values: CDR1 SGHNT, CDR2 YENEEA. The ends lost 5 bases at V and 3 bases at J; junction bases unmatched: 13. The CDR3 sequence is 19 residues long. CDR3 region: CASSAGSGTSGSWTDTQYF. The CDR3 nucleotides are TGTGCCAGCAGCGCGGGGTCCGGGACTAGCGGGAGTTGGACAGATACGCAGTATTTT.

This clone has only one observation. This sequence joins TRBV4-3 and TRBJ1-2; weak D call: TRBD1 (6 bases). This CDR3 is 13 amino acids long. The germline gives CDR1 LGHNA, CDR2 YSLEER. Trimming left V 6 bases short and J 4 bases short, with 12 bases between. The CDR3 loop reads CASRQTGSYGYTF. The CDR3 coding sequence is TGCGCCAGCAGACAGACAGGTAGCTATGGCTACACCTTC.

CDR3 sequence: CASSQPGVRTEAFF. The CDR3 nucleotides read TGTGCCAGCAGCCAACCGGGGGTTCGCACTGAAGCTTTCTTT. This chain links TRBV6-1 with TRBJ1-1; tentative D call: TRBD1 (5 bases). The CDR3 runs 14 residues. The V end lost 6 bases, the J end lost 4 bases, and 15 bases lay between the germline ends. CDR1 and CDR2 (germline): MNHNS, SASEGT.

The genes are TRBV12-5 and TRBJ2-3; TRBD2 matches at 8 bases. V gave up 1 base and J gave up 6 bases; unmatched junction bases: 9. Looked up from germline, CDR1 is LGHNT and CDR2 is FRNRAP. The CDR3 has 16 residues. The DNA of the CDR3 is TGTGCTAGTGGTTTGGGCCGGGGGGGCTTTTCGGATACGCAGTATTTT. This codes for CASGLGRGGFSDTQYF. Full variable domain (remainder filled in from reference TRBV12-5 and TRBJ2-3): DARVTQTPRHKVTEMGQEVTMRCQPILGHNTVFWYRQTMMQGLELLAYFRNRAPLDDSGMPKDRFSAEMPDATLATLKIQPSEPRDSAVYFCASGLGRGGFSDTQYFGPGTRLTVL.

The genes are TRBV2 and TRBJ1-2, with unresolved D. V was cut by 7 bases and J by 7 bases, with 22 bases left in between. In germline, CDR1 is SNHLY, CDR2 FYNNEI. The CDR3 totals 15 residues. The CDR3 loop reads CASTTDPGAVSGYTF. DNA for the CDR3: TGTGCCAGCACCACTGACCCAGGCGCGGTTAGTGGCTACACCTTC.

CDR3 DNA sequence: TGCGCCAGCAGACGGACAGGGGGCGTCGAGACCCAGTACTTC. Its translation is CASRRTGGVETQYF. The genes are TRBV5-1 and TRBJ2-5; 11 nucleotides match TRBD1. CDR1 is SGHRS, CDR2 YFSETQ, per germline. Losses at the gene ends were 5 bases for V and 5 bases for J; bases not matched to a gene: 5. CDR3 length: 14 residues. The full variable domain, with the rest looked up from reference TRBV5-1 and TRBJ2-5, is KAGVTQTPRYLIKTRGQQVTLSCSPISGHRSVSWYQQTPGQGLQFLFEYFSETQRNKGNFPGRFSGRQFSNSRSEMNVSTLELGDSALYLCASRRTGGVETQYFGPGTRLLVL.

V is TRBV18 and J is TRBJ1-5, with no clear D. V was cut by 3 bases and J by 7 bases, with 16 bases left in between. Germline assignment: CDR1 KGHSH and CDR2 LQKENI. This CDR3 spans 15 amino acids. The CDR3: CASSPQDGSGQPQHF. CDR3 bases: TGTGCCAGCTCACCCCAGGACGGGTCGGGGCAGCCCCAGCATTTT.